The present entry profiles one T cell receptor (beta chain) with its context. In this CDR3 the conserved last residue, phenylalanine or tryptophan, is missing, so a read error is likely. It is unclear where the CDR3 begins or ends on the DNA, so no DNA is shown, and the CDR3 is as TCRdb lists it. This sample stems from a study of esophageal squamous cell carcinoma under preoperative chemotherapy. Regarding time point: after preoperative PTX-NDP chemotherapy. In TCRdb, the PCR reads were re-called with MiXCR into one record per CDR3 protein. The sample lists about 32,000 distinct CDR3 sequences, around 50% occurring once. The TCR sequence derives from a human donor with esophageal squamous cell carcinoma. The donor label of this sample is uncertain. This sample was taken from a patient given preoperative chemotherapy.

The CDR3 loop reads CASSPGCAGAPASRFS. The chain recombines TRBV7-8 with TRBJ2-5; TRBD1 is taken as the D call from the table, unchecked against the DNA. The CDR3 region is 16 residues in length, termini included. The germline gives CDR1 SGHVS, CDR2 FQNEAQ.